Listed here are 27 T cell receptor beta chains from one sample, sequenced in a study of T cells expressing NK-cell markers. TCRdb reprocessed the 5' RACE reads; each CDR3 protein has one entry and no DNA is given. The table for this sample gives 150,000 or so distinct CDR3 sequences. Material: blood T cells: a sorted CD56 or NKG2C T cell subset, CD4+ or CD8+ T cells, or bulk PBMC T cells (not recorded which). These receptors came from a woman aged 50 to 60 in good health.

This rearrangement joins TRBV27 to TRBJ1-2; the TCRdb call, TRBD1, lacks DNA for checking. CDR3 length: 13 residues. Germline V gene data show CDR1 as MNHEY and CDR2 as SMNVEV (reference sequence). The CDR3: CASRIDRNYGYTF.

This sequence joins TRBV4-1 and TRBJ2-7; TCRdb's assignment of TRBD2 cannot be checked, as there is no DNA. CDR1 MGHRA and CDR2 YSYEKL come from the germline V gene. The CDR3 runs 15 residues. The CDR3: CASSQEALVVYEQYF.

The rearrangement joins TRBV24-1 to TRBJ2-1; TCRdb's D call of TRBD2 is untestable without DNA. This CDR3 has 15 amino acids. Germline CDR1 and CDR2: KGHDR and SFDVKD. CDR3 in amino acids: CATSDRDSVYNEQFF.

The V gene is TRBV29-1, the J gene TRBJ2-1; checking the TCRdb D call of TRBD1 is not possible without DNA. Germline CDR1 is SQVTM and CDR2 is ANQGSEA. The CDR3 consists of 14 residues. CDR3 amino acids: CSVEDPASSGEQFF.

J is TRBJ2-1 and V is TRBV4-1; TCRdb lists TRBD2, though no DNA is available to test this call. CDR1 and CDR2 from the germline V gene are MGHRA and YSYEKL. This CDR3 is built from 12 residues. This CDR3 is CASSGGSNEQFF.

The chain carries TRBV6-1 and TRBJ2-4; TCRdb calls TRBD2, which cannot be checked without DNA. CDR1 and CDR2 from the germline V gene are MNHNS and SASEGT. The CDR3 has 15 residues. CDR3 protein: CASSDRDSSVNIQYF.

The V and J genes are TRBV19 and TRBJ2-7; the D gene TCRdb calls, TRBD2, cannot be checked with no DNA. The V gene's germline CDR1 is LNHDA and CDR2 SQIVND (reference sequence). The CDR3 has 12 residues. The chain's CDR3 is CASASGPYEQYF.

The chain joins TRBV29-1 to TRBJ2-5; TCRdb's D call, TRBD1, is unchecked because there is no DNA. This CDR3 region has 14 residues. CDR1 and CDR2 from the germline V gene are SQVTM and ANQGSEA. The CDR3 region is CSVDKTGRGETQYF.

The chain is built from TRBV12-3 or TRBV12-4 and TRBJ1-1. The CDR3 is 12 amino acids. CDR3 protein: CASTGGDGEAFF.

The chain couples TRBV4-1 to TRBJ2-2. Per germline, CDR1 MGHRA and CDR2 YSYEKL. The CDR3 spans 16 residues. The CDR3 loop reads CASSPQYSDEAGELFF.

V usage is TRBV3-1 and J usage is TRBJ1-1; TCRdb's D call, TRBD1, is unchecked because there is no DNA. From germline, CDR1 is LGHDT and CDR2 YNNKEL (reference sequence). This CDR3 has 13 residues. This chain's CDR3 is CASSQVPDTEAFF.

The genes are TRBV28 and TRBJ1-2; TCRdb returns TRBD1, unconfirmable since there is no DNA. Germline V gene data show CDR1 as MDHEN and CDR2 as SYDVKM. There are 14 residues in the CDR3. The CDR3 protein is CASSPNRGIGGYTF.

The chain employs TRBV2 and TRBJ1-2; TCRdb indicates TRBD1, and absent DNA this call remains unverified. Looked up from germline, CDR1 is SNHLY and CDR2 is FYNNEI. This CDR3 has 11 amino acids. This CDR3 is CASLGGYGYTF.

The chain combines TRBV9 with TRBJ2-7; there is no DNA to check the TCRdb D call of TRBD2. CDR1 and CDR2 from the germline V gene are SGDLS and YYNGEE. The CDR3 extends over 19 amino acids. The CDR3 sequence: CASSIRPEDPTSYSDEQYF.

This chain links TRBV7-6 with TRBJ2-7; TCRdb names TRBD1, which stays unverified in the absence of DNA. Germline assignment: CDR1 SGHVS and CDR2 FNYEAQ. This CDR3 spans 14 amino acids. The CDR3: CASSFGMDSYEQYF.

This chain joins TRBV5-1 and TRBJ2-1; the TCRdb D gene call, TRBD2, has no DNA to confirm it. The CDR3 loop spans 16 amino acids. The germline V gene encodes CDR1 SGHRS and CDR2 YFSETQ. The chain's CDR3 is CASSLVASGVYNEQFF.

V is TRBV5-8 and J is TRBJ2-3; TCRdb lists TRBD2, though no DNA is available to test this call. The CDR3 runs to 15 residues. Germline CDR1 reads SGHTS; CDR2 reads YDEGEE. CDR3 sequence: CASSLGASSTDTQYF. Together with reference TRBV5-8 and TRBJ2-3, the CDR3 gives the full variable domain: EAGVTQSPTHLIKTRGQQATLRCSPISGHTSVYWYQQALGLGLQFLLWYDEGEERNRGNFPPRFSGRQFPNYSSELNVNALELEDSALYLCASSLGASSTDTQYFGPGTRLTVL.

The J gene is TRBJ1-1, the V gene TRBV4-1; lacking DNA, the TRBD1 call made by TCRdb goes unchecked. Per the germline V gene, CDR1 is MGHRA and CDR2 is YSYEKL. This CDR3 region has 15 residues. CDR3 sequence: CASSPLQGSSTEAFF.

CDR3 sequence: CATSRVRTDNYGYTF. This chain joins TRBV15 and TRBJ1-2. Germline V gene sequence: CDR1 LNHNV, CDR2 YYDKDF (reference sequence). The CDR3 is 15 amino acids.

J is TRBJ2-3 and V is TRBV7-6; with no DNA, the TCRdb D assignment of TRBD1 cannot be verified. The V gene's germline CDR1 is SGHVS and CDR2 FNYEAQ. The CDR3 spans 16 residues. This CDR3 reads CASALQGMGGRDTQYF.

The chain employs TRBV7-3 and TRBJ2-1; TCRdb lists TRBD2, though no DNA is available to test this call. Looked up from germline, CDR1 is SGHTA and CDR2 is FQGTGA. The CDR3 is made up of 17 amino acids. Here the CDR3 reads CASSLRGTRDSYNEQFF. The whole variable domain, filled in from reference TRBV7-3 and TRBJ2-1, reads GAGVSQTPSNKVTEKGKYVELRCDPISGHTALYWYRQSLGQGPEFLIYFQGTGAADDSGLPNDRFFAVRPEGSVSTLKIQRTERGDSAVYLCASSLRGTRDSYNEQFFGPGTRLTVL.

This chain links TRBV27 with TRBJ1-1; TCRdb reports TRBD1, a call that lacks DNA to check it against. Germline V gene lookup returns CDR1 MNHEY and CDR2 SMNVEV (reference sequence). This CDR3 comprises 13 residues. CDR3 sequence reads: CASSWGREVDAFF.

The chain combines TRBV29-1 with TRBJ2-1; TCRdb designates TRBD1, a call that cannot be tested without DNA. Germline V gene sequence: CDR1 SQVTM, CDR2 ANQGSEA. CDR3 size: 14 residues. CDR3 region: CSVEGVGTYNEQFF.

The chain recombines TRBV10-2 with TRBJ2-1; TCRdb calls TRBD2, which cannot be checked without DNA. Germline loops: CDR1 WSHSY, CDR2 SAAADI. CDR3 size: 13 residues. The CDR3 loop is CATTSGTYNEQFF.

Here the CDR3 reads CASSLGGRGESGQYF. V gene TRBV7-9 combines with J gene TRBJ2-7; the TCRdb call, TRBD1, lacks DNA for checking. From germline, CDR1 is SEHNR and CDR2 FQNEAQ (reference sequence). The CDR3 spans 15 residues.

V gene TRBV12-5 combines with J gene TRBJ2-1; TCRdb lists TRBD2, though no DNA is available to test this call. Germline V gene lookup returns CDR1 LGHNT and CDR2 FRNRAP. This CDR3 has 16 residues. The CDR3 loop is CASGLGTSGPYNEQFF.

This CDR3 reads CASCRALGEQYF. The rearrangement joins TRBV6-1 to TRBJ2-7. Germline assignment: CDR1 MNHNS and CDR2 SASEGT. This CDR3 is 12 amino acids long.